This is a list of T cell receptor beta chains from one sample in a study of T cell repertoires in cytomegalovirus infection. Using its own MiXCR run on the reads, TCRdb lists one record per CDR3 protein. This sample has over 100,000 distinct CDR3 sequences, with about 9.4% found just once. No antigen has been identified for these receptors. Source material: PBMCs, sequenced either directly or after in vitro stimulation (not recorded which). The origin of the receptors is a human donor in good health (CMV status not recorded). Some clones in this sample may be carry-over from other donors' samples. The CDR3 runs from the conserved cysteine through the conserved F or W.

TRBV12-3/TRBV12-4	CASSLGTGGSYEQYF
TRBV9	CASSPRVLPSSGANVLTF
TRBV5-4	CASIGTGANVLTF
TRBV5-1	CASSPGTVATNEKLFF
TRBV7-9	CASSLGRESRGYGYTF
TRBV13	CASSSSLAGGATDTQYF
TRBV4-1	CASSQGLNTGELFF
TRBV18	CASSRSGELLNEQYF
TRBV4-1	CASSQRRDSGDSPLHF
TRBV7-2	CASSLEVGSNQPQHF
TRBV7-3	CASSLRPSGNAGELFF
TRBV27	CASSLYYWTSGNEQFF
TRBV5-4	CASRSGTSSYNEQFF
TRBV27	CASTALGPGGTPYSNQPQHF
TRBV20-1	CSARDSRRLAGTYNEQFF
TRBV19	CASSIDAGTGRNEQFF
TRBV11-2	CAGGTGPNTEAFF
TRBV7-8	CASSLQGWELFF
TRBV7-3	CASSLGGGGTYNEQFF
TRBV7-2	CASSTRAGGGYNEQFF
TRBV2	CASKGFGETQYF
TRBV7-9	CASSSRTGLYEQYF
TRBV15	CATSPKGPYTEAFF
TRBV4-3	CASSQDHRVNSPLHF
TRBV7-9	CASSSRDTGDPQHF
TRBV4-3	CASSRNPTMNTEAFF
TRBV2	CASSVQGGYSNQPQHF
TRBV7-3	CASSLSTGPTAYEQYF
TRBV7-2	CASSFRGLNQPQHF
TRBV12-3/TRBV12-4	CASTQGTYNEQFF
TRBV30	CALTGRSYNEQFF
TRBV7-2	CASSSPGRAGTEAFF
TRBV7-9	CASSGTDNTEAFF
TRBV20-1	CSARRLAGLKRETQYF
TRBV5-1	CASSWKRLAGGGYNEQFF
TRBV6-5	CASSESGYSNQPQHF
TRBV30	CAWSVMAAGDEKLFF
TRBV27	CASSLVQGRGYTF
TRBV12-3/TRBV12-4	CASSRTGNTDTQYF
TRBV5-1	CASSTGTIGYEQYF
TRBV3-1	CAGKTGQGGRAFF
TRBV7-3	CASSKTSGNEQFF
TRBV27	CASSLSSGIAYEQYF
TRBV11-2	CASSLTGGTTYEQYF
TRBV7-9	CASSYREIGAEAFF
TRBV7-2	CASSPRTSGYNEQFF
TRBV7-9	CASSWDRERNQPQHF
TRBV7-2	CASRRTGTRHYGYTF
TRBV12-5	CASANGALVADTQYF
TRBV7-8	CASSDNRRGIGSPLHF
TRBV7-3	CASSLTSRDTQYF
TRBV7-2	CASSSYQETQYF
TRBV20-1	CSARDMGNGASYNEQFF
TRBV7-2	CASSLTGQAMNTEAFF
TRBV20-1	CSARLDSDSEAFF